This TCR beta chain was profiled in a study of radiotherapy plus CTLA-4 blockade in lung cancer. Overall study: Disease control reached around 30%, with objective responses in roughly 19%.

This clone was recorded a few times. Its specificity is unknown. Study-wide results and caveats: Early shifts in blood T cell clones, with interferon-beta, reportedly predicted response best. Subsequent to radiotherapy plus ipilimumab, tumor-derived TCR clones underwent expansion in blood.

V lost 2 bases and J lost 3; bases outside the gene matches: 2. This CDR3 is 16 amino acids long. Germline lookup yields CDR1 MDHEN and CDR2 SYDVKM. Data came from immunoSEQ multiplex PCR; TCRdb stores just in-frame clones and leaves some out. The data show over 85,000 clones, approximately 82% seen once. The genes are TRBV28 and TRBJ1-5, with 12 positions matching TRBD1. This TCR came from a human donor with non-small cell lung cancer that progressed on radiotherapy plus ipilimumab. The specimen was peripheral blood, collected from a patient treated with radiotherapy plus ipilimumab. In DNA, the CDR3 is TGTGCCAGCAGTTTAGGGACAGGGGGCTACAATCAGCCCCAGCATTTT. It is translated as CASSLGTGGYNQPQHF.